These 9 T cell receptor beta chains were all obtained from the same sample, sequenced in a study of cytomegalovirus exposure and HLA in healthy donors (TCRdb year 2017). Libraries were made using the immunoSEQ multiplex PCR assay. For the multiplex PCR, a mixture combining 60 forward primers for TCR Vbeta segments and 13 reverse primers for TCR Jbeta segments was used. The clones in this table, taken by TCRdb from immuneACCESS, are in-frame only. Not every clone is retained; where verified, under half of the shortfall comes from an unresolved V gene, and the cause of the rest is unknown. Across this sample there are roughly 90,000 clones, with about 84% seen only once. The ten largest clones capture around 2% of the sample. Sequenced material: PBMCs. Receptors originate from a man aged 18 to 29 in good health and CMV-seronegative.

The V gene is TRBV6-1, the J gene TRBJ2-5; D gene uncertain. The J call may be wrong; the DNA end is better matched by TRBJ2-7. The length of the CDR3 is 14 residues. Germline CDR1 and CDR2: MNHNS and SASEGT. The DNA for the CDR3 is TGTGCCAGCAGTGAAGATCCCCCCTCCTACGAGCAGTACTTC. Protein product: CASSEDPPSYEQYF.

This chain connects TRBV6-6 to TRBJ2-3; TRBD2 matches at 9 bases. CDR3 length equals 15 residues. The germline CDR1 and CDR2 sequences are MNHNY and SVGAGI (reference sequence). V lost 7 bases to trimming and J lost 3 bases; unmatched junction nucleotides: 8. This CDR3 reads CASTDSGLATDTQYF. CDR3 coding DNA: TGTGCCAGCACCGATAGCGGACTAGCGACAGATACGCAGTATTTT.

V and J are TRBV5-1 and TRBJ1-2; D unresolved. V lost 1 base, J lost 6 bases, and 16 bases lay in between. The CDR3 has 15 amino acids. From germline, CDR1 is SGHRS and CDR2 YFSETQ. In DNA, the CDR3 is TGCGCCAGCAGCTTGTCCACGAATGGGCCGGATGGCTACACCTTC. It codes for CASSLSTNGPDGYTF.

This chain joins TRBV6-5 and TRBJ1-2; TRBD1 matches 12 bases. Unmatched junction bases numbered 8, after V lost 4 bases and J lost 8 bases. Germline CDR1 and CDR2: MNHEY and SVGAGI. This CDR3 has 15 amino acids. The CDR3 coding sequence is TGTGCCAGCAGTTTACAGGGACAGGGGGCCGGGGGCTACACCTTC. Its protein is CASSLQGQGAGGYTF.

V is TRBV4-2 and J is TRBJ1-2, with D possibly TRBD1 on 6 matching bases. Trimming stripped 0 bases from V and 0 bases from J, with 17 bases between. CDR1 LGHNA and CDR2 YNFKEQ come from the germline V gene. CDR3 length: 18 amino acids. CDR3 residues: CASSQDPYLGQSNYGYTF. In DNA form, the CDR3 reads TGTGCCAGCAGCCAAGATCCGTACCTAGGACAGTCTAACTATGGCTACACCTTC.

V gene TRBV30 combines with J gene TRBJ1-5; the D is unclear. Germline-derived CDR1 and CDR2 are GTSNPN and SVGIG (reference sequence). The CDR3 loop spans 13 amino acids. V lost 2 bases and J 5 bases, leaving 10 bases between the germline ends. The CDR3 DNA is TGTGCCTGGAGTAGGTCGAGCGATCAGCCCCAGCATTTT. It codes for CAWSRSSDQPQHF.

The rearrangement joins TRBV5-1 to TRBJ2-3; unclear D gene. Germline V CDR1 and CDR2: SGHRS, YFSETQ. The CDR3 consists of 16 residues. Trimming shortened V by 0 bases and J by 2 bases, and 13 bases separated the two germline ends. The CDR3 DNA is TGCGCCAGCAGCTTGGCGGTCCTACCTACCACAGATACGCAGTATTTT. Its translation: CASSLAVLPTTDTQYF.

The J gene is TRBJ1-1, the V gene TRBV7-2; D is possibly TRBD1 (6 bases). Germline values: CDR1 SGHTA, CDR2 FQGNSA. V was pared by 5 bases and J by 7 bases, with 17 bases between. This CDR3 is 14 amino acids long. CDR3 sequence: CASSKPGTYLEAFF. The CDR3, as DNA: TGTGCCAGCAGCAAACCCGGGACATACCTTGAAGCTTTCTTT.

This clone was counted once. The chain has TRBV6-1 and TRBJ1-1, with 8 bases fitting TRBD1. The CDR3 spans 17 residues. Germline V gene sequence: CDR1 MNHNS, CDR2 SASEGT. The ends lost 4 bases at V and 2 bases at J; junction bases unmatched: 12. The DNA of the CDR3 is TGTGCCAGCAGTGCACAACACTGGGCAGGGGGCAACACTGAAGCTTTCTTT. It codes for CASSAQHWAGGNTEAFF.